This TCR beta chain stems from a study of tumor-infiltrating lymphocytes in oesophageal squamous cell carcinoma. This CDR3 region has 15 residues. MiXCR was run by TCRdb on the PCR reads, yielding one entry per CDR3 protein. The table has about 24,000 distinct CDR3 sequences, 35% to 45% seen once; the top ten hold about 23%. The sequenced material came from esophageal tumor tissue. J is TRBJ2-5 and V is TRBV12-3 or TRBV12-4; TRBD2 agrees at 10 bases. The J call is in doubt because the DNA end fits TRBJ2-1 better. This TCR derives from a male donor with esophageal squamous cell carcinoma. In DNA, the CDR3 is TGTGCCAGCAGTTTAGCGCGGCAACTAGCGGGGGAGCAGTTCTTC. Translated, it gives CASSLARQLAGEQFF.